This passage covers 24 T cell receptor beta chains from one sample sequenced in a study of tumor and adjacent non-tumor tissue in lung cancer. Three rounds of nested PCR, following a modified ARM-PCR protocol, produced the TCRbeta library. One entry per CDR3 protein, called by TCRdb with MiXCR from the multiplex PCR reads. The table includes 40,000 to 55,000 distinct CDR3 sequences, roughly 69% detected once. RNA was extracted from bulk tissue without any cell sorting. The normal lung tissue was taken more than 3 cm from the tumor edge. Sequenced sample: distant non-tumor lung tissue. These receptors all stem from an older woman with non-small cell lung cancer.

The chain uses TRBV28 and TRBJ2-1, with 8 bases identical to TRBD1. Germline CDR1 reads MDHEN; CDR2 reads SYDVKM. V lost 7 bases, J lost 6 bases, and 8 bases stayed unmatched. The CDR3 runs to 14 residues. CDR3 sequence: CASNMTGEFNEQFF. CDR3 DNA: TGTGCCAGCAATATGACAGGGGAGTTCAATGAGCAGTTCTTC.

A word on this clonotype: Germline and junction disagree at one end, which may indicate a read error. V usage is TRBV11-3 and J usage is TRBJ2-7; 11 bases map to TRBD1. CDR1 and CDR2 (germline): SGHNT, YENEEA. This CDR3 spans 13 amino acids. CDR3 coding DNA: TGTACCAGCAACCGGGACAGGGGGTACGAGCAGTACTTC. This codes for CTSNRDRGYEQYF.

In the case of this clonotype: A much larger clone sits a single nucleotide away, making a read error possible. The chain couples TRBV5-4 to TRBJ2-7; maybe TRBD1 (5 bases). The CDR3 has 14 amino acids. Germline CDR1 SGHNT, CDR2 YYREEE (reference sequence). The CDR3 is CVSSFTGSPYEQYF. In DNA, the CDR3 is TGTGTCAGCAGCTTTACAGGAAGCCCCTACGAGCAGTACTTC.

Turning to this clonotype: Because the CDR3 is missing its conserved closing phenylalanine or tryptophan, this is likely a read error. The chain couples TRBV7-8 to TRBJ2-7; D unclear. Germline V gene lookup returns CDR1 SGHVS and CDR2 FQNEAQ. CDR3 length: 15 amino acids. The CDR3 region is CANSLSGIWSREQYL. The DNA for the CDR3 is TGTGCCAACAGCTTAAGTGGTATATGGAGTCGCGAGCAGTACTTA.

This clonotype was picked up a small number of times. A much larger clone lies a single base off, so this may be a read error. The V gene is TRBV12-3 or TRBV12-4, the J gene TRBJ1-5; D unclear. The CDR3 runs to 13 residues. CDR3 loop: CASSLKGNRPQHF. The DNA for the CDR3 is TGTGCCAGCAGTTTAAAAGGGAATCGGCCCCAGCATTTT.

Details on this clonotype: At one end, the junction sequence differs from germline, possibly due to a read error. The chain recombines TRBV6-1 with TRBJ2-5; possibly TRBD1 or TRBD2 for D (7 bases each). Looked up from germline, CDR1 is MNHNS and CDR2 is SASEGT. This CDR3 is built from 14 residues. In nucleotides, the CDR3 is TGTGCCAACAGTACGGGACAGTGGGGAGGGACCCATTACTTC. This codes for CANSTGQWGGTHYF.

This clonotype was detected once. The junction departs from the called germline gene at one end, perhaps through a read error. This chain joins TRBV4-3 and TRBJ2-3; 7 nucleotides match TRBD1. The CDR3 is 15 amino acids. Germline loops: CDR1 LGHNA, CDR2 YSLEER. The CDR3 loop is CPSSQGQRVTDTQYF. The CDR3 nucleotides read TGCCCCAGCAGCCAGGGACAGAGAGTAACAGATACGCAGTATTTT.

As for this clonotype: Being one base from a much bigger clone, this may be a read error. The gene calls are TRBV20-1 and TRBJ2-3; the D gene is possibly TRBD2 (5 bases). The V gene lost 3 bases and the J gene lost 7 bases, with 17 bases spanning the gap. The CDR3 runs to 14 residues. Germline V gene sequence: CDR1 DFQATT, CDR2 SNEGSKA (reference sequence). The CDR3 coding sequence is TGCAGTGCTAGGGAGGACGGGCCCCGGAATACGCAGTATTTT. As protein: CSAREDGPRNTQYF.

As regards this clonotype: The conserved phenylalanine or tryptophan normally closing the CDR3 is absent here, so this likely arose from a read error. The chain combines TRBV29-1 with TRBJ1-1; 7 bases align to TRBD1. The CDR3 has 14 residues. CDR1 SQVTM and CDR2 ANQGSEA come from the germline V gene. The ends lost 7 bases at V and 5 bases at J; junction bases unmatched: 13. The CDR3 coding sequence is TGCAGCGCTGCACGTCAGGGGGTGAGGACTGAAGCTTTCTCT. Protein sequence: CSAARQGVRTEAFS.

In this sample, this clonotype turned up a few times. Given a much more abundant clone one base away, this may be a read error. The chain combines TRBV5-5 with TRBJ2-6; D is possibly TRBD1 or TRBD2 (6 bases each). This CDR3 is built from 16 residues. From germline, CDR1 is SGHKS and CDR2 YYEKEE (reference sequence). CDR3 sequence: CASSLGGLSGANVLSF. The CDR3 DNA sequence: TGTGCCAGCAGCCTAGGGGGGTTAAGTGGGGCCAACGTCCTGTCTTTC.

The chain employs TRBV4-1 and TRBJ1-2, with TRBD1 matching over 8 bases. CDR3 size: 18 residues. The trim removed 11 bases at V and 4 bases at J, leaving 24 bases unmatched. Germline lookup yields CDR1 MGHRA and CDR2 YSYEKL. CDR3 sequence (DNA): TGCGCCGGCATCCTAAAGACCCCCACGACAGGGGAGGCCTATGGCTACACCTTC. Its translation is CAGILKTPTTGEAYGYTF.

A word on this clonotype: The junction departs from the called germline gene at one end, perhaps through a read error. The chain combines TRBV28 with TRBJ1-1; no definite D call. Germline CDR1 MDHEN, CDR2 SYDVKM. The CDR3 consists of 15 residues. DNA of the CDR3: TGTGCCAGCAGTTTATTGCCCCCTAACTACACTGAAGCTTGCTTT. It encodes CASSLLPPNYTEACF.

About this clonotype itself: Germline is not matched at one junction end, which may reflect a read error. The rearrangement uses TRBV13 and TRBJ2-1, with D perhaps assigned TRBD1 or TRBD2 (5 bases each). From germline, CDR1 is PRHDT and CDR2 FYEKMQ (reference sequence). This CDR3 comprises 15 residues. CDR3 residues: CASNLGVGTYNDQFF. The CDR3 DNA follows: TGTGCCAGCAACTTAGGGGTGGGGACCTACAATGACCAGTTCTTC.

This clonotype was counted once. A much more abundant neighbour one base away suggests this may be a read error. This CDR3 is CSARRPNEKLSF. The CDR3 bases are TGCAGTGCTAGACGCCCCAATGAAAAACTGTCTTTT. The V gene is TRBV20-1, the J gene TRBJ1-4; D is undetermined. Germline-derived CDR1 and CDR2 are DFQATT and SNEGSKA (reference sequence). This CDR3 region has 12 residues.

This clonotype was counted at least ten times. This chain links TRBV28 with TRBJ2-7; weak D call: TRBD1 (6 bases). With 5 bases removed from V and 0 bases from J, the gap between germline ends came to 14 bases. Germline V gene sequence: CDR1 MDHEN, CDR2 SYDVKM. The CDR3 contains 15 residues. This CDR3 is CASSPRTDYSYEQYF. The DNA for the CDR3 is TGTGCCAGCAGTCCCCGGACAGACTACTCCTACGAGCAGTACTTC.

For this clonotype: Being one base from a much bigger clone, this may be a read error. The chain is built from TRBV11-2 and TRBJ1-2, with a tentative D call TRBD1 (5 bases). The germline gives CDR1 SGHAT, CDR2 FQNNGV. The CDR3 spans 15 residues. The CDR3 region has the DNA TGTGCCAGCAACTTAGTCTACGGGGGAAGTTATGGCTACACCTTC. It is translated as CASNLVYGGSYGYTF.

Notes on this clonotype: A read error is likely, as this CDR3 ends without the conserved phenylalanine or tryptophan. This sequence joins TRBV24-1 and TRBJ1-1, with D maybe TRBD1 (6 bases). The length of the CDR3 is 13 residues. The germline V gene encodes CDR1 KGHDR and CDR2 SFDVKD. V was pared by 10 bases and J by 2 bases, with 13 bases between. CDR3: CATQQGFNTEAFL. CDR3 sequence (DNA): TGTGCCACACAACAGGGCTTCAACACTGAAGCTTTCCTT.

This clonotype was picked up one time. The chain is built from TRBV11-1 and TRBJ2-7, with a possible D match to TRBD2 (6 bases). The germline gives CDR1 SGHAT, CDR2 FQDESV (reference sequence). The CDR3 runs 15 residues. In nucleotides, the CDR3 is TGTGTCAACAGCTTAGCGACCGGGACTGCAATGGAGCAGTACTTC. Amino acids: CVNSLATGTAMEQYF.

Concerning this clonotype itself: Germline is not matched at one junction end, which may reflect a read error. The chain couples TRBV12-3 or TRBV12-4 to TRBJ2-3; perhaps TRBD2 as D (6 bases). The CDR3 runs to 16 residues. CDR3 protein: CASSSSGRGATDTQYF. CDR3 DNA sequence: TGCGCCAGCAGTTCATCCGGGAGAGGGGCGACAGATACGCAGTATTTT.

This clonotype was counted many times. This chain joins TRBV20-1 and TRBJ2-2; 9 nucleotides line up with TRBD2. Germline CDR1 reads DFQATT; CDR2 reads SNEGSKA (reference sequence). This CDR3 has 18 residues. The V segment lost 5 bases and the J segment 0 bases; nucleotides outside the gene matches: 13. The CDR3 sequence is CSASGGASGATNTGELFF. CDR3 sequence (DNA): TGCAGTGCTTCAGGGGGGGCTAGCGGGGCCACGAACACCGGGGAGCTGTTTTTT.

For this clonotype: A read error may account for a junction end that differs from germline. The V call is TRBV6-2 or TRBV6-3, the J call TRBJ2-7; TRBD1 matches 8 bases. Germline CDR1 MNHEY, CDR2 SVGEGT. The CDR3 covers 12 residues. The CDR3 nucleotides are TGTTCCAGCAGGGACAGGTCCAGCGAGCAGTGCTTC. It specifies CSSRDRSSEQCF.

Points on this clonotype: It is likely a read error, because the conserved phenylalanine at the end of the CDR3 is missing. The V gene is TRBV4-3, the J gene TRBJ2-3; D uncertain. The germline CDR1 and CDR2 sequences are LGHNA and YSLEER. This CDR3 region has 16 residues. CDR3 coding DNA: TGCGCCAACAGCCAAGATCCGGCTCCAAGCACAGATACGCAGTATGTT. As protein: CANSQDPAPSTDTQYV.

This clonotype occurred once. A read error may account for a junction end that differs from germline. The chain employs TRBV5-4 and TRBJ2-3; D perhaps matches TRBD2 (6 bases). Per germline, CDR1 SGHNT and CDR2 YYREEE (reference sequence). The CDR3 runs to 17 residues. The CDR3 reads CVSSLRRGAGDTDTQYF. The DNA of the CDR3 is TGTGTCAGCAGCTTAAGGAGGGGTGCGGGTGACACAGATACACAGTATTTT.

This sequence joins TRBV5-1 and TRBJ1-1; D might be TRBD1 (6 bases). CDR3 length: 14 residues. V gave up 4 bases and J gave up 1 base, with 11 bases separating them. Germline V gives CDR1 SGHRS, CDR2 YFSETQ. The CDR3 coding sequence is TGCGCCAGCAGCCCCGCGACAGGGAACACTGAAGCTTTCTTT. Translated: CASSPATGNTEAFF.